Listed below are T cell receptor beta chains from one sample, sequenced in a study of beta chain features in type 1 diabetes. The repertoire was sequenced with immunoSEQ multiplex PCR; TCRdb's copy has only in-frame clones and lacks some. The repertoire has a few hundred thousand clones, 15% to 20% of them found once; the top ten carry 0.044%. The sequencing input was naive CD4+ T cells from blood. These receptors all come from a woman younger than 30 in good health. Both conserved end residues are part of each CDR3. The D gene is left open where the match is weak. Clone size appears in some rows only: once, few, many, or a class for an expanded clone.

abundance	v_gene	d_gene	j_gene	CDR3nt	CDR3aa
once	TRBV7-3	TRBD1	TRBJ1-6	TGTGCCAGCAGCTCGACAGGGGGCTCCCCCCTCCACTTT	CASSSTGGSPLHF
few	TRBV4-3	-	TRBJ2-7	TGCGCCAGCAGCCAAGATTGGAGAACTGCGTACGAGCAGTACTTC	CASSQDWRTAYEQYF
-	TRBV5-1	-	TRBJ2-3	TGCGCCAGCAGCTTGGCCATCAGGGGACGAGTGGGAGATACGCAGTATTTT	CASSLAIRGRVGDTQYF
-	TRBV7-2	-	TRBJ2-2	TGTGCCAGCAGCTTAGCGCTGAGTGGTACCGGGGAGCTGTTTTTT	CASSLALSGTGELFF
-	TRBV2	-	TRBJ1-1	TGTGCCAGCAGGACTACATCCATGAACACTGAAGCTTTCTTT	CASRTTSMNTEAFF
few	TRBV2	-	TRBJ2-1	TGTGCCAGCCGACTAGGAAGCGGTCGGCCCTACAATGAGCAGTTCTTC	CASRLGSGRPYNEQFF
-	TRBV5-8	-	TRBJ2-5	TGTGCCAGCAGCTTCCGGGACAACATCCAAGAGACCCAGTACTTC	CASSFRDNIQETQYF
-	TRBV11-2	-	TRBJ1-2	TGTGCCAGCAGCTTAGGCCTTCAAGGGAGGGGCTACACCTTC	CASSLGLQGRGYTF
-	TRBV19	TRBD1	TRBJ2-1	TGTGCCAGTAGTATTCCGGGACAGGGGACCAATGAGCAGTTCTTC	CASSIPGQGTNEQFF
few	TRBV2	TRBD1	TRBJ1-5	TGTGCCAGCAGTAAAACCGGACAGGGGGCTCAGCCCCAGCATTTT	CASSKTGQGAQPQHF
few	TRBV15	TRBD2	TRBJ2-7	TGTGCCACCAGCCCCGGAGTAGCGGGAGGCTACGAGCAGTACTTC	CATSPGVAGGYEQYF
once	TRBV6-6	TRBD1	TRBJ2-5	TGTGCCAGCAGTTACGCCGGACAGGGACAAGAGACCCAGTACTTC	CASSYAGQGQETQYF
few	TRBV18	-	TRBJ2-7	TGTGCCAGCTCACACAGGGAGTCCTACGAGCAGTACTTC	CASSHRESYEQYF
few	TRBV10-3	TRBD1	TRBJ2-1	TGTGCCATCAGTCGACAGGGACAGGGGCTACTCAATGAGCAGTTCTTC	CAISRQGQGLLNEQFF
once	TRBV9	TRBD1	TRBJ1-2	TGTGCCAGCAGCGTAGGACAGGGGGAGCATGGCTACACCTTC	CASSVGQGEHGYTF
few	TRBV2	-	TRBJ2-3	TGTGCCAGCAGTGAAGTCGGCACAGATACGCAGTATTTT	CASSEVGTDTQYF
-	TRBV15	-	TRBJ1-6	TGTGCCACCAGCAGAGCCCAGGTCGAATCACCCCTCCACTTT	CATSRAQVESPLHF
-	TRBV30	-	TRBJ2-1	TGTGCCTGGAGTGTTTATATAACCTCAGGATACTACAATGAGCAGTTCTTC	CAWSVYITSGYYNEQFF
few	TRBV7-9	TRBD1	TRBJ2-7	TGTGCCAGCAGCCACCGGGACAGGGAGTACGAGCAGTACTTC	CASSHRDREYEQYF
few	TRBV7-2	TRBD2	TRBJ2-5	TGTGCCAGCAGCATGAAGCGGGGCTGGGAGACCCAGTACTTC	CASSMKRGWETQYF
-	TRBV4-1	TRBD2	TRBJ2-1	TGCGCCAGCAGCTTAAGGGGAGGACTAGCAGGCGATGAGCAGTTCTTC	CASSLRGGLAGDEQFF
few	TRBV11-2	-	TRBJ2-3	TGTGCCAGCAGCTTGGGGCTGCAGGATACGCAGTATTTT	CASSLGLQDTQYF
-	TRBV9	TRBD1	TRBJ1-2	TGTGCCAGCAGCGTAGGGACAGGGGATGGCTACACCTTC	CASSVGTGDGYTF
-	TRBV29-1	TRBD2	TRBJ2-7	TGCAGCGCTATGGGACTAGCGGGTTCCTACGAGCAGTACTTC	CSAMGLAGSYEQYF
-	TRBV7-2	TRBD1	TRBJ1-2	TGTGCCAGCAGCAGGGACAGGGGAGACTATGGCTACACCTTC	CASSRDRGDYGYTF
-	TRBV7-2	TRBD2	TRBJ2-5	TGTGCCAGCAGCTTAGCGGCGCGGGGGGGACAAGAGACCCAGTACTTC	CASSLAARGGQETQYF
few	TRBV29-1	TRBD1	TRBJ2-4	TGCAGCGTTGAGCGGACAGGGGGGAGACGAGACTTC	CSVERTGGRRDF
-	TRBV4-2	TRBD1	TRBJ2-1	TGTGCCAGCAGGGCAAGCGGGACAGGGGGTAATGAGCAGTTCTTC	CASRASGTGGNEQFF
few	TRBV7-2	TRBD2	TRBJ2-5	TGTGCCAGCAGCCGCGATCGTGGCGGGAGGGGAGAGACCCAGTACTTC	CASSRDRGGRGETQYF
few	TRBV25-1	TRBD1	TRBJ2-3	TGTGCCAGCAGTGCATCAGGGGGCCCGAGCACAGATACGCAGTATTTT	CASSASGGPSTDTQYF
-	TRBV4-2	TRBD2	TRBJ2-1	TGTGCCAGCAGCCAAGTGGGGAGGGACAATGAGCAGTTCTTC	CASSQVGRDNEQFF
-	TRBV5-1	TRBD2	TRBJ2-2	TGCGCCAGCGGGGGGGAGAACACCGGGGAGCTGTTTTTT	CASGGENTGELFF
-	TRBV29-1	-	TRBJ2-3	TGCAGCGTTGAAGAGTACATCACAGATACGCAGTATTTT	CSVEEYITDTQYF
few	TRBV5-1	TRBD2	TRBJ2-3	TGCGCCAGCAGCTCGACATCAGCGGGAGCAGGAGATACGCAGTATTTT	CASSSTSAGAGDTQYF
few	TRBV5-1	TRBD1	TRBJ2-6	TGCGCCAGCAGCTTGGAAGCAGGGGGAGCGGCTGGGGCCAACGTCCTGACTTTC	CASSLEAGGAAGANVLTF
few	TRBV18	-	TRBJ1-3	TGTGCCAGCTCACCCGGGGCTGGAAACACCATATATTTT	CASSPGAGNTIYF
-	TRBV25-1	TRBD2	TRBJ2-1	TGTGCCAGCTGGAAGACGGGGGGGACTAGCGGGAGAGGAGAGCAGTTCTTC	CASWKTGGTSGRGEQFF
few	TRBV7-2	-	TRBJ1-2	TGTGCCAGCAGCTTAGTAGGAGGGCTAGGACTTTCCGGGGGAGGCTACACCTTC	CASSLVGGLGLSGGGYTF
-	TRBV18	-	TRBJ1-6	TGTGCCAGCTCACCACCGGGGCAGTCGATTTCACCCCTCCACTTT	CASSPPGQSISPLHF
few	TRBV7-2	-	TRBJ2-3	TGTGCCAGCAGCTTCGGCGGGGAGATCACAGATACGCAGTATTTT	CASSFGGEITDTQYF
few	TRBV12-5	TRBD2	TRBJ2-1	TGTGCTAGTGGCCTGGGTCTAGCGGGAGGGTATGAGCAGTTCTTC	CASGLGLAGGYEQFF
few	TRBV18	-	TRBJ1-1	TGTGCCAGCTCACTATCGAGGGAGAACACTGAAGCTTTCTTT	CASSLSRENTEAFF
few	TRBV5-1	-	TRBJ1-5	TGCGCCAGCAGCTCCGGTGGGGGGAATCAGCCCCAGCATTTT	CASSSGGGNQPQHF
-	TRBV6-5	-	TRBJ2-6	TGTGCCAGCCTCTACGGGGCCAACGTCCTGACTTTC	CASLYGANVLTF
-	TRBV4-2	-	TRBJ2-2	TGTGCCAGCAGTTCCACAGGACAGACGAACACCGGGGAGCTGTTTTTT	CASSSTGQTNTGELFF
few	TRBV4-1	TRBD1	TRBJ1-5	TGCGCCAGCAGCCAGGCCGGGACAGGGGATTATCAGCCCCAGCATTTT	CASSQAGTGDYQPQHF
-	TRBV7-8	-	TRBJ2-3	TGTGCCAGCAGCTTCAGGGGCTCCACAGATACGCAGTATTTT	CASSFRGSTDTQYF
few	TRBV5-4	-	TRBJ2-7	TGTGCCAGCAGCTCAGGGCTGTTGGGCTCCTACGAGCAGTACTTC	CASSSGLLGSYEQYF
-	TRBV6-5	TRBD1	TRBJ2-3	TGTGCCAGCAGAAACAGGGGAAGGGGCACAGATACGCAGTATTTT	CASRNRGRGTDTQYF
-	TRBV27	-	TRBJ2-7	TGTGCCAGCAGTTCCGGGTTCTCCTACGAGCAGTACTTC	CASSSGFSYEQYF
few	TRBV9	TRBD2	TRBJ2-5	TGTGCCAGCAGCGTAACGTCTAGCGGGCAAGAGACCCAGTACTTC	CASSVTSSGQETQYF
few	TRBV19	TRBD1	TRBJ1-2	TGTGCCAGTAGTATTGGCGGGACAGCGACGTTTAACTATGGCTACACCTTC	CASSIGGTATFNYGYTF
-	TRBV4-2	-	TRBJ2-6	TGTGCCAGCAGCCAAAACCAGGCTGGGGCCAACGTCCTGACTTTC	CASSQNQAGANVLTF
few	TRBV30	-	TRBJ1-2	TGTGCCTGGAGTGGGGACTTTGCGGATGGCTACACCTTC	CAWSGDFADGYTF
few	TRBV30	TRBD2	TRBJ2-1	TGTGCCTTCGCTAGCGGGAGGGGCAATGAGCAGTTCTTC	CAFASGRGNEQFF
few	TRBV2	-	TRBJ1-2	TGTGCCAGCAGTGTACAGGGTCCCTATGGCTACACCTTC	CASSVQGPYGYTF
few	TRBV14	-	TRBJ2-2	TGTGCCAGCAGCCAAGTGCGGGCCACCGGGGAGCTGTTTTTT	CASSQVRATGELFF
-	TRBV9	-	TRBJ2-7	TGTGCCAGCAGCGTAGGGTCTGCCGACTCGCACGAGCAGTACTTC	CASSVGSADSHEQYF
few	TRBV4-1	-	TRBJ2-3	TGCGCCAGCAGCCATCCTGGGCGGGACACAGATACGCAGTATTTT	CASSHPGRDTDTQYF